Below are 20 T cell receptor beta chains sequenced from a single sample in a study of cytomegalovirus exposure and HLA in healthy donors. Researchers ran the PCR with 60 Vbeta and 13 Jbeta primers. Data came from immunoSEQ multiplex PCR; TCRdb stores just in-frame clones and leaves some out. The sample gives 150,000 to 200,000 clones, roughly 71% of which show up once; more than 1.3% is in the top ten. Sequences were obtained from PBMCs. The source of these receptors is a girl under 18 in good health and CMV-seronegative.

The CDR3 sequence is CASSYGSGNTEAFF. CDR3 DNA sequence: TGCGCCAGCAGCTACGGGAGTGGGAACACTGAAGCTTTCTTT. The chain uses TRBV10-2 and TRBJ1-1; D is unresolved. Deletions cut 6 bases from V and 1 base from J, with 12 bases between. Germline V CDR1 and CDR2: WSHSY, SAAADI. This CDR3 comprises 14 residues.

This rearrangement joins TRBV5-1 to TRBJ2-5; D is perhaps TRBD2 (5 bases). V shed 0 bases and J shed 2 bases, with 8 bases lying between them. The CDR3 consists of 14 residues. CDR1 SGHRS and CDR2 YFSETQ come from the germline V gene. The CDR3 loop is CASSLVGEQETQYF. As DNA, the CDR3 is TGCGCCAGCAGCTTGGTCGGGGAACAAGAGACCCAGTACTTC.

The gene calls are TRBV5-1 and TRBJ1-6; D not certain. The CDR3 runs 11 residues. Germline V gene data show CDR1 as SGHRS and CDR2 as YFSETQ. With 4 bases removed from V and 13 bases from J, the gap between germline ends came to 9 bases. The CDR3 sequence: CASSEEGPLHF. In nucleotides, the CDR3 is TGCGCCAGCAGCGAGGAGGGCCCCCTCCACTTT.

The chain has TRBV7-3 and TRBJ1-1, with 7 bases that match TRBD1. Germline CDR1 is SGHTA and CDR2 is FQGTGA. The trim removed 3 bases at V and 9 bases at J, leaving 10 bases unmatched. The CDR3 covers 14 residues. CDR3 in DNA: TGTGCCAGCAGCTTCAACAGGGGCGGCTTGAAAGCTTTCTTT. It codes for CASSFNRGGLKAFF.

The V and J genes are TRBV6-1 and TRBJ1-2; D gene unclear. Germline lookup yields CDR1 MNHNS and CDR2 SASEGT. Trimming took off 2 bases at V and 7 bases at J, with 11 bases between the two ends. This CDR3 spans 13 amino acids. The CDR3 DNA reads as TGTGCCAGCAGTGAACTTAAGAGTCGTGGCTACACCTTC. Residues: CASSELKSRGYTF.

This clone was seen a handful of times. Here the CDR3 DNA reads TGTGCCAGCAGTCTACAGGGGTTGTACACTGAAGCTTTCTTT. Residues: CASSLQGLYTEAFF. V is TRBV27 and J is TRBJ1-1; 7 nucleotides line up with TRBD1. CDR1 MNHEY and CDR2 SMNVEV come from the germline V gene (reference sequence). The CDR3 has 14 residues. J gave up 3 bases and V 5 bases, and 6 bases lay outside the gene matches.

The chain uses TRBV7-9 and TRBJ2-3; 12 bases map to TRBD2. Germline values: CDR1 SEHNR, CDR2 FQNEAQ (reference sequence). With 3 bases clipped from V and 0 bases from J, the junction kept 10 bases outside the gene matches. The CDR3 totals 19 residues. The DNA of the CDR3 is TGTGCCAGCAGCTTTACTAGCGGGGGGCCCTCCGGGAGCACAGATACGCAGTATTTT. It codes for CASSFTSGGPSGSTDTQYF.

The genes are TRBV9 and TRBJ2-1, with TRBD2 as a possible D gene (6 bases). This CDR3 is built from 15 residues. The V gene lost 3 bases and the J gene lost 4 bases, with 14 bases spanning the gap. CDR1 and CDR2 from the germline V gene are SGDLS and YYNGEE. The CDR3 region is CASSATGLPYNEQFF. CDR3 DNA: TGTGCCAGCAGCGCTACTGGACTACCATACAATGAGCAGTTCTTC.

This clone has only a few counts. V gene TRBV30 combines with J gene TRBJ2-5, with TRBD1 as a possible D gene (5 bases). The CDR3 loop spans 17 amino acids. Germline V gene lookup returns CDR1 GTSNPN and CDR2 SVGIG (reference sequence). V lost 4 bases and J lost 5, with 26 bases in between. The CDR3, as DNA: TGTGCCTGGACCTCAACCCGTCTGACAGTCCGGTCCGAGACCCAGTACTTC. It codes for CAWTSTRLTVRSETQYF.

CDR3 DNA: TGTGCCTCAACGTCGGGAGGGCGGGCTTTCTTT. Translated, it gives CASTSGGRAFF. The genes are TRBV10-3 and TRBJ1-1, with D hard to call. CDR1 is ENHRY, CDR2 SYGVKD, per germline. This CDR3 is built from 11 residues. V was cut by 11 bases and J by 11 bases, with 18 bases left in between.

This clone was counted once. This chain connects TRBV5-1 to TRBJ2-2, with TRBD1 matching over 8 bases. The CDR3 covers 14 residues. Trimming took 3 bases from V and 6 from J; bases not matched to a gene: 4. The germline V gene encodes CDR1 SGHRS and CDR2 YFSETQ. The CDR3 DNA is TGCGCCAGCAGCTCCAGGGGGCTTGCCGGGGAGCTGTTTTTT. This sequence encodes CASSSRGLAGELFF.

The chain joins TRBV7-9 to TRBJ2-2, with TRBD2 matching 7 bases. This CDR3 has 15 amino acids. V shed 5 bases, J shed 5 bases, and the junction held 8 bases outside the gene matches. The V gene's germline CDR1 is SEHNR and CDR2 FQNEAQ (reference sequence). The CDR3 loop reads CASSEGRVVTGELFF. The CDR3, as DNA: TGTGCCAGCAGCGAGGGGAGGGTGGTGACCGGGGAGCTGTTTTTT.

This chain links TRBV6-1 with TRBJ1-2, with D possibly TRBD1 on 6 matching bases. The germline gives CDR1 MNHNS, CDR2 SASEGT. CDR3 size: 15 residues. With 2 bases removed from V and 0 bases from J, the gap between germline ends came to 10 bases. The CDR3 DNA reads as TGTGCCAGCAGTGAATCCCGGACAGCTAACTATGGCTACACCTTC. Residues: CASSESRTANYGYTF.

The V gene is TRBV6-5, the J gene TRBJ2-1; D is undetermined. Trimming pared 0 bases from V and 4 bases from J, leaving 7 bases between. The germline CDR1 and CDR2 sequences are MNHEY and SVGAGI. The CDR3 covers 14 residues. DNA of the CDR3: TGTGCCAGCAGTTACTCCGCAACATACAATGAGCAGTTCTTC. This sequence encodes CASSYSATYNEQFF.

The chain combines TRBV29-1 with TRBJ1-5; TRBD1 matches 7 bases. The trim removed 7 bases at V and 2 bases at J, leaving 5 bases unmatched. CDR3 length: 13 amino acids. The germline V gene has CDR1 SQVTM and CDR2 ANQGSEA. Here the CDR3 reads CSARQGRNQPQHF. Written as DNA, the CDR3 is TGCAGCGCTAGACAGGGCCGCAATCAGCCCCAGCATTTT.

The chain uses TRBV5-1 and TRBJ2-5; TRBD2 matches at 9 bases. The CDR3 covers 15 residues. Germline V gives CDR1 SGHRS, CDR2 YFSETQ. The V segment lost 6 bases and the J segment 0 bases; nucleotides outside the gene matches: 6. This chain's CDR3 is CASTPSGTYQETQYF. In DNA form, the CDR3 reads TGCGCCAGCACCCCTAGCGGGACCTACCAAGAGACCCAGTACTTC.

V and J are TRBV18 and TRBJ2-2; 9 positions agree with TRBD1. Germline values: CDR1 KGHSH, CDR2 LQKENI. CDR3 length equals 16 residues. V lost 6 bases to trimming and J lost 3 bases; unmatched junction nucleotides: 8. This CDR3 is CASSVDRGSHTGELFF. Written as DNA, the CDR3 is TGTGCCAGCTCGGTAGACAGGGGGTCTCACACCGGGGAGCTGTTTTTT.

As for this clone: In the same sample, other DNA sequences code for this CDR3. The rearrangement links TRBV18 to TRBJ2-7, with TRBD2 matching over 9 bases. J gave up 2 bases and V 3 bases, and 5 bases lay outside the gene matches. The CDR3 runs to 15 residues. The germline V gene encodes CDR1 KGHSH and CDR2 LQKENI. The CDR3 loop is CASSPPRGGPYEQYF. DNA for the CDR3: TGTGCCAGCTCACCCCCGCGGGGGGGCCCCTACGAGCAGTACTTC.

The chain recombines TRBV27 with TRBJ1-2, with D possibly being TRBD1 (6 bases). V shed 5 bases and J shed 6 bases, with 10 bases lying between them. The V gene's germline CDR1 is MNHEY and CDR2 SMNVEV (reference sequence). CDR3 length equals 12 residues. The CDR3 region has the DNA TGTGCCAGCAGTCCAACAGGGAATGGCTACACCTTC. Translating gives CASSPTGNGYTF.

This clone was seen more than once but under ten times. The gene calls are TRBV10-3 and TRBJ2-3; 9 bases are shared with TRBD1. CDR1 and CDR2 (germline): ENHRY, SYGVKD. The ends lost 4 bases at V and 4 bases at J; junction bases unmatched: 9. The CDR3 is made up of 16 amino acids. The CDR3 spells CAISVARTGEADTQYF. The CDR3 DNA reads TGTGCCATCAGTGTCGCGCGGACAGGGGAGGCAGATACGCAGTATTTT.